The T cell receptor beta chain described here comes from a study of chemoradiotherapy in HPV16-positive cancers. Study in general: Two HPV16-positive patients' cells yielded candidate HPV-specific clones and common motifs.

Repertoires were sampled repeatedly during chemoradiotherapy. Of note for this clone: Its antigen is not known.

Profiled with immunoSEQ multiplex PCR; TCRdb holds only in-frame clones, not every one. The repertoire holds approximately 11,000 clones, with around 70% as singletons. Per germline, CDR1 SGHDN and CDR2 FVKESK. The CDR3 has 13 residues. Trimming shortened V by 4 bases and J by 6 bases, and 12 bases separated the two germline ends. General study results and limits: For HPV16-positive patients, expanding HPV-responsive T cells associated with longer recurrence-free survival. The functional HPV-specific definition rests on just a couple of HPV16-positive patients.

This TCR came from a human donor with HPV-associated anogenital cancer. This material was acquired from a patient who underwent chemoradiotherapy. This rearrangement joins TRBV14 to TRBJ2-5; D might be TRBD1 (6 bases). CDR3 coding DNA: TGTGCCAGCAGCCCCTCTACAGGGCAGACCCAGTACTTC. Protein: CASSPSTGQTQYF.